A single sample gave rise to the 10 T cell receptor beta chains below, sequenced in a study of PD-L1 blockade in urothelial cancer. TCRdb keeps only in-frame clones here, not all; method: immunoSEQ multiplex PCR. The sample records under 95,000 clones, 85% being singletons. This sample's time point: pretreatment peripheral blood. This material consisted of PBMCs, taken around atezolizumab (anti-PD-L1) treatment. The receptor set was obtained from a man in his 60s with urothelial cancer.

The V and J genes are TRBV30 and TRBJ2-1, with TRBD2 identical over 10 bases. CDR3 length equals 15 residues. In germline, CDR1 is GTSNPN, CDR2 SVGIG (reference sequence). V lost 2 bases, J lost 6 bases, and 7 bases stayed unmatched. CDR3 amino acids: CAWSNLGLASNEQFF. The CDR3 DNA sequence: TGTGCCTGGAGTAATCTGGGACTAGCGTCCAATGAGCAGTTCTTC.

The rearrangement links TRBV2 to TRBJ2-5; 9 bases are a match to TRBD2. V was pared by 7 bases and J by 8 bases, with 8 bases of the junction left unmatched. The CDR3 sequence is 13 residues long. Germline CDR1 is SNHLY and CDR2 is FYNNEI. The CDR3 DNA follows: TGTGCCAGCATAGCGGGAGCACTGCGTACCCAGTACTTC. Translated, it gives CASIAGALRTQYF.

V gene TRBV11-3 combines with J gene TRBJ2-5, with D maybe TRBD1 (5 bases). V shed 2 bases and J shed 5 bases, with 9 bases lying between them. CDR1 SGHNT and CDR2 YENEEA come from the germline V gene. The CDR3 covers 13 residues. The CDR3 region has the DNA TGTGCCAGCAGCTTATCAGGGCGGGAGACCCAGTACTTC. Protein sequence: CASSLSGRETQYF. Full variable domain (rest looked up from reference TRBV11-3 and TRBJ2-5): EAGVVQSPRYKIIEKKQPVAFWCNPISGHNTLYWYLQNLGQGPELLIRYENEEAVDDSQLPKDRFSAERLKGVDSTLKIQPAELGDSAVYLCASSLSGRETQYFGPGTRLLVL.

This rearrangement joins TRBV9 to TRBJ1-1; D call uncertain. Trimming took off 0 bases at V and 1 base at J, with 7 bases between the two ends. This CDR3 region has 14 residues. Germline V CDR1 and CDR2: SGDLS, YYNGEE. Here the CDR3 reads CASSVVSGNTEAFF. CDR3 nucleotides: TGTGCCAGCAGCGTAGTTTCAGGGAACACTGAAGCTTTCTTT.

This chain connects TRBV7-2 to TRBJ2-7; D gene unclear. The germline V gene has CDR1 SGHTA and CDR2 FQGNSA. The CDR3 has 15 residues. Trimming pared 5 bases from V and 3 bases from J, leaving 17 bases between. The DNA of the CDR3 is TGTGCCAGCAGCCCAGAGGATGGCGGTGTCTACGAGCAGTACTTC. This codes for CASSPEDGGVYEQYF.

The chain carries TRBV5-8 and TRBJ2-1; D call uncertain. CDR1 and CDR2 (germline): SGHTS, YDEGEE. The CDR3 consists of 15 residues. V lost 2 bases and J lost 4, with 13 bases in between. CDR3 in amino acids: CASSFTPAEYNEQFF. The CDR3 coding sequence is TGTGCCAGCAGCTTTACTCCCGCCGAGTACAATGAGCAGTTCTTC.

The chain carries TRBV29-1 and TRBJ1-1, with a weak D call TRBD1 (6 bases). This CDR3 comprises 12 residues. Germline V gene lookup returns CDR1 SQVTM and CDR2 ANQGSEA. V was pared by 7 bases and J by 0 bases, with 9 bases between. CDR3 nucleotide sequence: TGCAGCGCCGGACAGATGAACACTGAAGCTTTCTTT. Protein: CSAGQMNTEAFF.

This clone was detected only a few times. This chain's CDR3 is CASSFPGTGYQPQHF. The CDR3 DNA follows: TGTGCCAGCAGTTTCCCCGGGACAGGGTATCAGCCCCAGCATTTT. This rearrangement joins TRBV28 to TRBJ1-5, with 9 bases aligning to TRBD1. The CDR3 runs to 15 residues. Germline loops: CDR1 MDHEN, CDR2 SYDVKM. Germline trimming cut 3 bases from V and 5 bases from J; bases unmatched to any gene: 5.

The chain links TRBV5-4 to TRBJ2-3, with TRBD1 identical over 7 bases. CDR3 length: 15 residues. The trim removed 4 bases at V and 0 bases at J, leaving 5 bases unmatched. CDR1 and CDR2 from the germline V gene are SGHNT and YYREEE (reference sequence). This CDR3 is CASSLFRGSTDTQYF. CDR3 DNA sequence: TGTGCCAGCAGCCTATTCAGGGGGAGCACAGATACGCAGTATTTT.

The chain uses TRBV2 and TRBJ1-1; no firm D call. The germline gives CDR1 SNHLY, CDR2 FYNNEI. The V end lost 7 bases, the J end lost 4 bases, and 10 bases lay between the germline ends. The CDR3 has 12 residues. CDR3: CASKIEGTEAFF. The CDR3 bases are TGTGCCAGCAAGATCGAGGGCACTGAAGCTTTCTTT.